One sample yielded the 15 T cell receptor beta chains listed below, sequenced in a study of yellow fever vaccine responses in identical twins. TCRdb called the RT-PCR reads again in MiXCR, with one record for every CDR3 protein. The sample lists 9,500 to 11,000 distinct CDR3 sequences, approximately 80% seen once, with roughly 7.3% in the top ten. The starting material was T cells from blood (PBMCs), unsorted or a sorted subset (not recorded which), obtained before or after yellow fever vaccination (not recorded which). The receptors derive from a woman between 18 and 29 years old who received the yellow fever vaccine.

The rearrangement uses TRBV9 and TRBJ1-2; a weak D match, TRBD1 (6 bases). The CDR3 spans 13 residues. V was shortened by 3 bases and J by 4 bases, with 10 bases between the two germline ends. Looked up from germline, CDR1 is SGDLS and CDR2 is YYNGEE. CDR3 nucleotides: TGTGCCAGCAGCGCCCGAGGGGGCTATGGCTACACCTTC. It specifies CASSARGGYGYTF.

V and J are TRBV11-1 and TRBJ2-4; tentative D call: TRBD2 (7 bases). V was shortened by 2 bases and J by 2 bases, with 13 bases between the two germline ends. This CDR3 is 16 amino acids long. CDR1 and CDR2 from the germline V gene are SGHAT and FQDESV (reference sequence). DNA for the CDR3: TGTGCCAGCAGCTTAACGGGGGGCGCTTCCAAAAACATTCAGTACTTC. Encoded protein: CASSLTGGASKNIQYF.

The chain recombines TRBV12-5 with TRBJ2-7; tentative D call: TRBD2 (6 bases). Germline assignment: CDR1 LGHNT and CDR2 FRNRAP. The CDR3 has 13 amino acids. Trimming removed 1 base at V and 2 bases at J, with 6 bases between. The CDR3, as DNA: TGTGCTAGTGGTTTGGGCGGGACCTACGAGCAGTACTTC. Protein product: CASGLGGTYEQYF.

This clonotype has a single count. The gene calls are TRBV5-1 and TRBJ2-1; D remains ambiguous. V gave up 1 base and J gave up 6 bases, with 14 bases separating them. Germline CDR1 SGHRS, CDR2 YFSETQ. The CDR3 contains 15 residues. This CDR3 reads CASSLKVSSFNEQFF. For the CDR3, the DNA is TGCGCCAGCAGCTTGAAGGTGTCGAGCTTCAATGAGCAGTTCTTC.

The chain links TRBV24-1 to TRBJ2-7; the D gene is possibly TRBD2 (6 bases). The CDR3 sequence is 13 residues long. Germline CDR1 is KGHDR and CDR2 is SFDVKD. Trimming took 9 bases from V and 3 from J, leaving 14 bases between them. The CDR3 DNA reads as TGTGCCACCCGGGACTCACTAGGCTACGAGCAGTACTTC. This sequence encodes CATRDSLGYEQYF.

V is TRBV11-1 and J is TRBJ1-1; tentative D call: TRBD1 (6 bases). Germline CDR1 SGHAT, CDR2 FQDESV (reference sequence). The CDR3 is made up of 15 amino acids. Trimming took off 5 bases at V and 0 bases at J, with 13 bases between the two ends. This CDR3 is CASSISGGMNTEAFF. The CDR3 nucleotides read TGTGCCAGCAGCATCAGCGGGGGCATGAACACTGAAGCTTTCTTT.

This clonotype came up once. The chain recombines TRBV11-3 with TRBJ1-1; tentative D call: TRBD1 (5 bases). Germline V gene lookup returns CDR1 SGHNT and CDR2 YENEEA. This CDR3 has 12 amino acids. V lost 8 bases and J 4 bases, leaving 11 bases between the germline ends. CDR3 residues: CASGLGATEAFF. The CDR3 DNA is TGTGCCAGCGGCCTCGGGGCCACTGAAGCTTTCTTT.

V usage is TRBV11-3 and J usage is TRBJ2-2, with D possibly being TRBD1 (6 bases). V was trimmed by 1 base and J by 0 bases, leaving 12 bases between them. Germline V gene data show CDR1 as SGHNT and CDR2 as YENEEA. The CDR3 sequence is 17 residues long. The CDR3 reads CASSLGRDKSNTGELFF. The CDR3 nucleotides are TGTGCCAGCAGCTTAGGCAGGGACAAGTCGAACACCGGGGAGCTGTTTTTT.

The CDR3 DNA is TGTGCCAGCAGCCGGCAAGTCCCCTCCTATAATTCACCCCTCCACTTT. This codes for CASSRQVPSYNSPLHF. The chain couples TRBV16 to TRBJ1-6; no firm D call. The length of the CDR3 is 16 residues. Per germline, CDR1 KGHSY and CDR2 FQNENV. V was pared by 4 bases and J by 0 bases, with 10 bases between.

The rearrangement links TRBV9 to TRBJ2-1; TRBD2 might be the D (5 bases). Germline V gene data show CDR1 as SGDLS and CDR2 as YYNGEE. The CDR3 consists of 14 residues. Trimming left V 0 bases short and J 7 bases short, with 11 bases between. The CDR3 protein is CASSVGNSVNEQFF. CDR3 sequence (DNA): TGTGCCAGCAGCGTAGGAAATAGCGTGAATGAGCAGTTCTTC. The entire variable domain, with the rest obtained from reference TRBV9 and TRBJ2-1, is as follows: DSGVTQTPKHLITATGQRVTLRCSPRSGDLSVYWYQQSLDQGLQFLIQYYNGEERAKGNILERFSAQQFPDLHSELNLSSLELGDSALYFCASSVGNSVNEQFFGPGTRLTVL.

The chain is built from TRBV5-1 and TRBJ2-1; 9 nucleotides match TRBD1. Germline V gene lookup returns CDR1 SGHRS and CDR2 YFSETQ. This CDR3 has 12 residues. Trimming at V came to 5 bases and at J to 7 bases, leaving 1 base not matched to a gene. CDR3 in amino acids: CASRTGGNEQFF. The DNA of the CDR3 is TGCGCCAGCAGGACAGGGGGTAATGAGCAGTTCTTC.

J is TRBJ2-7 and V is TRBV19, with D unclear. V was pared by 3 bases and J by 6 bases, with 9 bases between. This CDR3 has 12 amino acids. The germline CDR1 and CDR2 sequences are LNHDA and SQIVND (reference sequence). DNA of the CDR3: TGTGCCAGTAGTATCGGTCTGACCGAGCAGTACTTC. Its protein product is CASSIGLTEQYF.

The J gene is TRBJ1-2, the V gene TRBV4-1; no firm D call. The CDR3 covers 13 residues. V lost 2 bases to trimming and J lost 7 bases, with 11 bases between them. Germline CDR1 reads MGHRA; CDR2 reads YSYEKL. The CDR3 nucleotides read TGCGCCAGCAGCCAACCCCTCTTTAGTGGCTACACCTTC. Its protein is CASSQPLFSGYTF.

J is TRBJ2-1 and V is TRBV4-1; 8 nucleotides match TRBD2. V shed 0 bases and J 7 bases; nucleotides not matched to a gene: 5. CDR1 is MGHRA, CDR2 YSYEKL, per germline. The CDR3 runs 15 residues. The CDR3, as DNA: TGCGCCAGCAGCCAAGATCCACGGGGGGGGAATGAGCAGTTCTTC. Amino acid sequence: CASSQDPRGGNEQFF.

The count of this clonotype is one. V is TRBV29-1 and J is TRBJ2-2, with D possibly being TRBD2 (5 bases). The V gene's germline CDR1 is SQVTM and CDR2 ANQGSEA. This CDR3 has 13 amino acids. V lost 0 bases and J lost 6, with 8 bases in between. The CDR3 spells CSVEEMRAGELFF. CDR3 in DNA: TGCAGCGTTGAAGAAATGAGGGCCGGGGAGCTGTTTTTT.